This T cell receptor (beta chain) came from a study of tissue T cells after allogeneic stem cell transplantation. This clone has more than one count but fewer than ten. Its antigen is still unknown. Genes and germline are mouse. The DNA ends 1 residue before the CDR3 does, and the rest of the CDR3 is filled in from the germline J gene. The V and J ends lost 0 bases and 4 bases respectively, with 0 bases between them. The CDR3 extends over 12 amino acids. CDR1 is LGHNA, CDR2 YNLKQL, per germline (reference sequence). Notes on the study in general: This small cohort was clinically heterogeneous, and sampling depth was a limitation. Anatomically similar tissues had similar TCR repertoires within each patient. In patients and mice, blood and spleen missed much of tissue repertoire.

Survey-depth TCRbeta CDR3 sequencing reported V/J genes and productive frequencies. Produced via immunoSEQ multiplex PCR; TCRdb's table is partial and in-frame only. This sample has about 50,000 clones, with 73% found just once. The chain links TRBV5 to TRBJ2-2; the D is unclear. The origin of this receptor is a pool of C57BL/6 mice in good health. Sample: sorted cells pooled from one or two spleens. CDR3 loop: CASSQDTGQLYF. The CDR3 DNA, read in part, is TGTGCCAGCAGCCAAGACACCGGGCAGCTCTAC.